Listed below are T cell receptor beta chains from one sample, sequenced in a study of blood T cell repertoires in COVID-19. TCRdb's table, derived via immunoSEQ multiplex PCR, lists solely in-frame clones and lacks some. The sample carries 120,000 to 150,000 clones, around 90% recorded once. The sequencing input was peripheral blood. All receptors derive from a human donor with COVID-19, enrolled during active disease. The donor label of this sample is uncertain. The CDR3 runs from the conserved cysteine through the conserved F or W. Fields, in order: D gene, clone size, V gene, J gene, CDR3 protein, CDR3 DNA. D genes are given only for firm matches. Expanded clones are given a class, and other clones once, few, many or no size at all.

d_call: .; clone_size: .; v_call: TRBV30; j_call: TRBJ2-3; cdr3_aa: CAWSLTDTQYF; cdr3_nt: TGTGCCTGGAGCCTCACAGATACGCAGTATTTT
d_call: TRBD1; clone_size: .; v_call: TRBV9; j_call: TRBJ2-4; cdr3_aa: CASSPRQGGINIQYF; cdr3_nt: TGTGCCAGCAGCCCAAGACAGGGTGGAATTAACATTCAGTACTTC
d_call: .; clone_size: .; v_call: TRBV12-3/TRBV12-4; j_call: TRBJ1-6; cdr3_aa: CASSLAGSPSVF; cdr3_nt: TGTGCCAGCAGTTTAGCGGGCAGCCCGAGTGTCTTT
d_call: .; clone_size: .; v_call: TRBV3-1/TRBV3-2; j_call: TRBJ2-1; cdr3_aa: CASSQSVNEQFF; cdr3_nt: TGTGCCAGCAGCCAATCAGTCAATGAGCAGTTCTTC
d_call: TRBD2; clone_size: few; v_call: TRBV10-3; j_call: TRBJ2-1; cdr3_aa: CAISDLASGGANEQFF; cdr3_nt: TGTGCCATCAGTGACCTAGCAAGCGGGGGGGCCAATGAGCAGTTCTTC
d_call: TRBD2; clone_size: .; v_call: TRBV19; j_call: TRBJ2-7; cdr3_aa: CASRPSGGPYEQYF; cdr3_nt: TGTGCCAGTAGACCCTCGGGGGGGCCGTACGAGCAGTACTTC
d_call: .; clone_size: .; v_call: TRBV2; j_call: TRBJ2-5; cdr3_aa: CASSEVGGGETQYF; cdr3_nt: TGTGCCAGCAGTGAAGTCGGGGGTGGAGAGACCCAGTACTTC
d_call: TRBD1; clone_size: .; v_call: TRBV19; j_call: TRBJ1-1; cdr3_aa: CASSGRDRPKTEAFF; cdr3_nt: TGTGCCAGTAGTGGTCGGGACAGACCCAAAACTGAAGCTTTCTTT
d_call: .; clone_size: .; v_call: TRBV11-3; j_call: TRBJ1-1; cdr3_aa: CASSSYRLMNTEAFF; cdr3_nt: TGTGCCAGCAGCTCATACAGGTTAATGAACACTGAAGCTTTCTTT
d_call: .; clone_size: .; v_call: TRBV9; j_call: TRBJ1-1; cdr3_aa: CASSDGQPNTEAFF; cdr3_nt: TGTGCCAGCAGCGACGGACAGCCGAACACTGAAGCTTTCTTT
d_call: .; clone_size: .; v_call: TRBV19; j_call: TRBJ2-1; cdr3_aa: CASKKAKSSYNEQFF; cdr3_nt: TGTGCCAGTAAGAAAGCGAAGAGCTCCTACAATGAGCAGTTCTTC
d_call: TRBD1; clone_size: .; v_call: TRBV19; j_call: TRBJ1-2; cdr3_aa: CASSLTGAYYGYTF; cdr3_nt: TGTGCCAGTAGTTTAACAGGGGCTTACTATGGCTACACCTTC
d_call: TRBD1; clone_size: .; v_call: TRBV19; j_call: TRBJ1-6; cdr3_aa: CASSTAGQDNSPLHF; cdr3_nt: TGTGCCAGTAGTACGGCGGGACAGGATAATTCACCCCTCCACTTT
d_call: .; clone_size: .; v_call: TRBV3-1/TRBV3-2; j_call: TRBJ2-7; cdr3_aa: CASSQGRGSEQYF; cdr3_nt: TGTGCCAGCAGCCAAGGGAGAGGGTCCGAGCAGTACTTC
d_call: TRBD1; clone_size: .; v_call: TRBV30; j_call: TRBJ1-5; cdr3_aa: CAWSRQGRRNQPQHF; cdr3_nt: TGTGCCTGGAGTAGACAGGGAAGGCGCAATCAGCCCCAGCATTTT
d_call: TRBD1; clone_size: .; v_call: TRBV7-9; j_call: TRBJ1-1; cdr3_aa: CASSNRDRAIPMNTEAFF; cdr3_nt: TGTGCCAGCAGCAACCGGGACAGGGCGATTCCAATGAACACTGAAGCTTTCTTT
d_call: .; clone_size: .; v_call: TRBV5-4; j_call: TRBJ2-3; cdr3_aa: CASSLRPGAADTQYF; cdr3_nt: TGTGCCAGCAGCTTGCGTCCGGGAGCGGCAGATACGCAGTATTTT
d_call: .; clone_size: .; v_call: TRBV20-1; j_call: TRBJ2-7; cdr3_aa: CSARDIYEQYF; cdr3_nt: TGCAGTGCTAGAGATATCTACGAGCAGTACTTC
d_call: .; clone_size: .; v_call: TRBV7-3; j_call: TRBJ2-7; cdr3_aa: CASSLDPGHSYEQYF; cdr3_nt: TGTGCCAGCAGCTTGGACCCGGGACACTCCTACGAGCAGTACTTC
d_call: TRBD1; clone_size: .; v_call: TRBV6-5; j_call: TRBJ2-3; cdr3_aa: CASSYRTGTDTQYF; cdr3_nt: TGTGCCAGCAGTTACCGGACAGGGACAGATACGCAGTATTTT
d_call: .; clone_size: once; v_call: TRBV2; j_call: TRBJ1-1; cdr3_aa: CASSETQHTEAFF; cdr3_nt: TGTGCCAGCAGTGAGACACAGCACACTGAAGCTTTCTTT
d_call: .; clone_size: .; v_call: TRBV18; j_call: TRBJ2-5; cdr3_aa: CASSPFQVQETQYF; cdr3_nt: TGTGCCAGCTCACCATTTCAGGTCCAAGAGACCCAGTACTTC
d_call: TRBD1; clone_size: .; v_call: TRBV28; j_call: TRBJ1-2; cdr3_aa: CASSKGQNYGYTF; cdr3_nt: TGTGCCAGCAGTAAGGGACAGAACTATGGCTACACCTTC
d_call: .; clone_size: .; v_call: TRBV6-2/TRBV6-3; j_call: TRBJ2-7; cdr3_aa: CASSRDPDSPGSYEQYF; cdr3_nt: TGTGCCAGCAGTAGAGACCCGGACAGCCCCGGGTCCTACGAGCAGTACTTC
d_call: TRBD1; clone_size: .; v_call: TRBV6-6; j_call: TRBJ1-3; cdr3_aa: CASRSRGGNTIYF; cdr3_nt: TGTGCCAGCAGAAGCAGGGGGGGAAACACCATATATTTT
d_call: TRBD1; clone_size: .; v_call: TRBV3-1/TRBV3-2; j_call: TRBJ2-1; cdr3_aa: CASSQRDRPDEQFF; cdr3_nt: TGTGCCAGCAGCCAGAGGGACAGGCCGGATGAGCAGTTCTTC
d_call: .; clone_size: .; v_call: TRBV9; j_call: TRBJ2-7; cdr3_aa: CASSVSRATEQYF; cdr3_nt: TGTGCCAGCAGCGTTAGCAGGGCAACCGAGCAGTACTTC
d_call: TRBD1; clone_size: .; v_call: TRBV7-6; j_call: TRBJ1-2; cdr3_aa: CASSWGQGYGYTF; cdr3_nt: TGTGCCAGCAGCTGGGGACAGGGCTACGGCTACACCTTC
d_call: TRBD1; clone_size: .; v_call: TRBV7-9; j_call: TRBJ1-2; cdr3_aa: CASSLSDRVSYGYTF; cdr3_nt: TGTGCCAGCAGCTTATCTGACAGGGTATCCTATGGCTACACCTTC
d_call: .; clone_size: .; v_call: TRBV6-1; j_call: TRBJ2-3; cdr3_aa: CASSEVGGGPGTDTQYF; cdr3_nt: TGTGCCAGCAGTGAAGTGGGCGGGGGCCCCGGCACAGATACGCAGTATTTT
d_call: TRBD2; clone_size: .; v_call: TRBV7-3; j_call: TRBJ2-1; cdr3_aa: CASSLALAGGSNEQFF; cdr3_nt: TGTGCCAGCAGCTTGGCTCTAGCGGGGGGGAGCAATGAGCAGTTCTTC
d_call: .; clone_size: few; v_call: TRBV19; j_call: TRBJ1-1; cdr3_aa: CASTLTGMNTEAFF; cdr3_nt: TGTGCCAGTACCCTGACAGGCATGAACACTGAAGCTTTCTTT
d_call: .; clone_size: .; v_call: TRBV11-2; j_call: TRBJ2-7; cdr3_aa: CASSLGTRSTYEQYF; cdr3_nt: TGTGCCAGCAGCTTAGGTACCCGAAGCACCTACGAGCAGTACTTC
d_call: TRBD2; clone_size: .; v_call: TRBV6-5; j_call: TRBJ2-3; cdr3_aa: CASSSPGRVGDTQYF; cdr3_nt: TGTGCCAGCAGTTCCCCGGGGAGGGTCGGGGATACGCAGTATTTT
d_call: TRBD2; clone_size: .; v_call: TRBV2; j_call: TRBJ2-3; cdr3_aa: CARPGLAGTDTQYF; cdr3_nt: TGTGCCAGACCCGGACTAGCGGGTACAGATACGCAGTATTTT
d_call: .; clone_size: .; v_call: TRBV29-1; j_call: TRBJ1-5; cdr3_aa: CSVSGADQPQHF; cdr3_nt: TGCAGCGTTTCAGGGGCTGATCAGCCCCAGCATTTT
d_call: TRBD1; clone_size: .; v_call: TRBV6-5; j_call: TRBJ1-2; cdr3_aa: CASSYQGDGYTF; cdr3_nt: TGTGCCAGCAGTTATCAGGGGGATGGCTACACCTTC
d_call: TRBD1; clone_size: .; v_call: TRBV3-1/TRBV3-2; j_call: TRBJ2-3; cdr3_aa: CASSQDRAPLGTGADGRQYF; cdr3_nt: TGTGCCAGCAGCCAAGATCGGGCACCGTTAGGGACAGGGGCGGATGGACGTCAGTATTTT
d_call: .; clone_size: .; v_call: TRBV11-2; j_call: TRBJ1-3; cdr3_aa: CASSLRGLSGNTIYF; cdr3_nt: TGTGCCAGCAGCCTCCGTGGCCTCTCTGGAAACACCATATATTTT
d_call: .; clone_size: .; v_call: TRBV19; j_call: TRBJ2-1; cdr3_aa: CASSKPSVNEQFF; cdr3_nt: TGTGCCAGTAGTAAACCGAGTGTGAATGAGCAGTTCTTC
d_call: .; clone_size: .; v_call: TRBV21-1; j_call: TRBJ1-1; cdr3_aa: CASPRRQDYAPFPKAFF; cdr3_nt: TGTGCCAGCCCCAGGAGGCAAGACTACGCCCCCTTTCCTAAAGCTTTCTTT
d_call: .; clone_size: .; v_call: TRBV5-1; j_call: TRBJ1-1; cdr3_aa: CASSLTLQGEAFF; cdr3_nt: TGCGCCAGCAGCTTGACCCTCCAGGGTGAAGCTTTCTTT